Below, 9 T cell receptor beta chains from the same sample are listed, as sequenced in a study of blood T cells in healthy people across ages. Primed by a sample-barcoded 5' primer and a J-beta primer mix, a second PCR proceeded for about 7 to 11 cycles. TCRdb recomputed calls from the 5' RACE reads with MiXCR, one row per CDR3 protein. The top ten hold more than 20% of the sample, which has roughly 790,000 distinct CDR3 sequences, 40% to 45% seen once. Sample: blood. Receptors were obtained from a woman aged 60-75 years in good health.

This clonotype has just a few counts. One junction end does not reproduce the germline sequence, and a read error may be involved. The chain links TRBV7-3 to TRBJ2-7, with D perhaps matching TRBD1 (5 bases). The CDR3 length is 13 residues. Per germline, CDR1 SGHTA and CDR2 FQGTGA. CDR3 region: CASSFTRADEQYF. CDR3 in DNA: TGTGCCAGCAGCTTTACCAGGGCGGACGAGCAGTACTTT.

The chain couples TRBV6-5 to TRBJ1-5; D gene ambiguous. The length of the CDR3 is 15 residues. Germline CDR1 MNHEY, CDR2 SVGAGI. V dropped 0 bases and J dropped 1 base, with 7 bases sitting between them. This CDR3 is CASSYSPQSNQPQHF. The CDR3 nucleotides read TGTGCCAGCAGTTACTCTCCACAAAGCAATCAGCCCCAGCATTTT.

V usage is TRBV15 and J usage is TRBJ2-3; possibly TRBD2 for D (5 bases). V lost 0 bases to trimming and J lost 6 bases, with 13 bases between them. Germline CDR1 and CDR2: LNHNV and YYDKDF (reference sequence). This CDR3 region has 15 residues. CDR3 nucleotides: TGTGCCACCAGCAGAGATGGTCGGGGTGGGGATACGCAGTATTTT. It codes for CATSRDGRGGDTQYF.

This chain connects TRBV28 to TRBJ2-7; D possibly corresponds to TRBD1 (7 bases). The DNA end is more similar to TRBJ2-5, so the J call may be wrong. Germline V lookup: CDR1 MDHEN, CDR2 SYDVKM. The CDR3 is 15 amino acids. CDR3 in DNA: TGTGCCAGCAGTTTAGGAGGGGGCGCCGGGAAGACCCAGTACTTC. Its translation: CASSLGGGAGKTQYF.

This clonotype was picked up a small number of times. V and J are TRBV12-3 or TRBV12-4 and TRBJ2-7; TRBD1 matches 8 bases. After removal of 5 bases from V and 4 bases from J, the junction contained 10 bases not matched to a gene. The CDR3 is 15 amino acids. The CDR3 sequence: CASSVGTGSWYEQYF. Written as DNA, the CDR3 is TGTGCCAGCAGTGTAGGGACAGGAAGCTGGTACGAGCAGTACTTC.

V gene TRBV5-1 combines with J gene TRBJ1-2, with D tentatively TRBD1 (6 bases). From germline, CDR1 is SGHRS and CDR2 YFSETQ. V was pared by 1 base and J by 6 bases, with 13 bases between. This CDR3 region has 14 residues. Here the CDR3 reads CASSLYTPGDGYTF. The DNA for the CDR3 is TGCGCCAGCAGCTTGTACACCCCAGGGGATGGCTACACCTTC.

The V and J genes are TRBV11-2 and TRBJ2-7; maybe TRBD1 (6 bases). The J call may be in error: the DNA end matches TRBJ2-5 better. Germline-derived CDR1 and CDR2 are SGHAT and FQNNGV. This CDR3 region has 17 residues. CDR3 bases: TGTGCCAGCAGCTTCGCACCGATTTGGACAGCCAAAGAGACCCAGTACTTC. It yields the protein CASSFAPIWTAKETQYF.

In nucleotides, the CDR3 is TGCAGTGCTCAGAGGCGTTTGTCTAATGAAAAACTGTTTTTT. Protein sequence: CSAQRRLSNEKLFF. The V and J genes are TRBV20-1 and TRBJ1-4; D is uncertain. Per germline, CDR1 DFQATT and CDR2 SNEGSKA (reference sequence). The CDR3 is 14 residues long. The V end was cut by 5 bases, the J end by 3 bases, with 13 bases between.

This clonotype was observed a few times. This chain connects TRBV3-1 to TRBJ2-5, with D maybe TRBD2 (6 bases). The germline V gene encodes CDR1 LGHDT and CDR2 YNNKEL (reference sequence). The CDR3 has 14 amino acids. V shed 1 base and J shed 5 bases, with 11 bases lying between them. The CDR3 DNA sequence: TGTGCCAGCAGCCAAGTGGCAGGAGGGGAGACCCAGTACTTC. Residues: CASSQVAGGETQYF.